The following is a T cell receptor beta chain sequence with its context. The data are from a study of blood T cell repertoires in COVID-19. CDR3 length: 16 residues. V was shortened by 0 bases and J by 1 base, with 13 bases between the two germline ends. Looked up from germline, CDR1 is SGHRS and CDR2 is YFSETQ. TCRdb's copy holds only in-frame clones and misses some; the assay was immunoSEQ multiplex PCR. The sample shows about 170,000 clones, around 88% of them seen only once. The rearrangement joins TRBV5-1 to TRBJ2-5; a weak D match, TRBD2 (6 bases). What was sequenced was peripheral blood. This TCR came from a woman in her seventies who had recovered from COVID-19. CDR3 region: CASSLGAGFGQETQYF. The CDR3 DNA reads TGCGCCAGCAGCTTGGGTGCGGGATTCGGCCAAGAGACCCAGTACTTC.